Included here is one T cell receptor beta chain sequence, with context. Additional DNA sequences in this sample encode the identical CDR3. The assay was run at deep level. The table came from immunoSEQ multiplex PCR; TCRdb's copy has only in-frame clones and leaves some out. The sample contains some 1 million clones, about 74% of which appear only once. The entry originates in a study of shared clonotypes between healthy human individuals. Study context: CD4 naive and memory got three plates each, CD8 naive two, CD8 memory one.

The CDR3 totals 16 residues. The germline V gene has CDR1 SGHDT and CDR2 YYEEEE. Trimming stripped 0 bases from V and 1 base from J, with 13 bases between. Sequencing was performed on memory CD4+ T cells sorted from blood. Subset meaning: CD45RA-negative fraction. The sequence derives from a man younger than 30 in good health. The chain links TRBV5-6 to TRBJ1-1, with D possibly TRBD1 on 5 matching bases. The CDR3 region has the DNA TGTGCCAGCAGCTTGGAGGCAGGGCGGAAGAACACTGAAGCTTTCTTT. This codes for CASSLEAGRKNTEAFF.